This TCR beta chain appears in the sequencing data of a study of blood T cell repertoires in COVID-19. At the level of the study: Sites across the United States, Italy and Spain contributed samples from acute and convalescent COVID-19. Nucleic acid was either cDNA or gDNA, and it came from T cells, B-cell-depleted T cells, or PBMCs.

Authors' data handling: Estimation of nucleated cell counts was performed using reference gene primer amplification. TCRdb's table, derived via immunoSEQ multiplex PCR, lists solely in-frame clones and lacks some. Clone size and V and J calls were adopted from that table, with D and trimming inferred from the DNA. The table lists tens of thousands of clones, more than 85% of them singletons, with 1% in the top ten. V was trimmed by 2 bases and J by 1 base, leaving 10 bases between them. From germline, CDR1 is SGHKS and CDR2 YYEKEE (reference sequence). The CDR3 is 16 residues long. The chain employs TRBV5-5 and TRBJ1-6; a weak D match, TRBD1 (6 bases). This receptor was identified in a man aged 70-80 years with acute or convalescent COVID-19. The sample was peripheral blood. CDR3 nucleotides: TGTGCCAGCAGCTTTAACAGGGAATCCTATAATTCACCCCTCCACTTT. Translating gives CASSFNRESYNSPLHF.